This T cell receptor beta chain was sequenced during a study of beta chain features in type 1 diabetes. Each population that was sorted was more than 95% pure. This clone was seen only a few times. Its antigen is not identified. In germline, CDR1 is GTSNPN, CDR2 SVGIG (reference sequence). Trimming took off 3 bases at V and 0 bases at J, with 11 bases between the two ends. This CDR3 has 14 amino acids. The study's findings and limits: Sequencing of cDNA might inflate the share of cells that strongly express TCR.

The authors reverse transcribed all of the isolated RNA, so sequencing captured expressed TCRB transcripts. The table came from immunoSEQ multiplex PCR; TCRdb's copy has only in-frame clones and leaves some out. The table shows roughly 310,000 clones, with approximately 11% occurring only once. The TCR was taken from a woman in her 30s in good health. The genes are TRBV30 and TRBJ1-2; tentative D call: TRBD1 (6 bases). The sequencing sample was made of naive CD4+ T cells from blood. The CDR3 loop is CAWRQQGANYGYTF. The CDR3, as DNA: TGTGCCTGGAGGCAACAGGGAGCTAACTATGGCTACACCTTC. Supplemented by reference TRBV30 and TRBJ1-2, the full variable domain reads SQTIHQWPATLVQPVGSPLSLECTVEGTSNPNLYWYRQAAGRGLQLLFYSVGIGQISSEVPQNLSASRPQDRQFILSSKKLLLSDSGFYLCAWRQQGANYGYTFGSGTRLTVV.